This T cell receptor beta chain appears in the sequencing data of a study of technical replicates of blood from several donors. Using immunoSEQ multiplex PCR, the repertoire was profiled, and TCRdb retains in-frame clones only, with some absent. The data show 75,000 to 90,000 clones, around nine tenths seen once. Sequenced sample: T cells isolated from PBMCs. The source is a human donor in good health.

This CDR3 reads CASSQVPSGRRSGELFF. DNA for the CDR3: TGCGCCAGCAGCCAAGTCCCTAGCGGGAGAAGGAGCGGGGAGCTGTTTTTT. This chain links TRBV4-1 with TRBJ2-2, with 10 bases aligning to TRBD2. Germline CDR1 is MGHRA and CDR2 is YSYEKL. With V trimmed by 1 base and J by 7 bases, 9 bases remained unmatched. The CDR3 consists of 17 residues.